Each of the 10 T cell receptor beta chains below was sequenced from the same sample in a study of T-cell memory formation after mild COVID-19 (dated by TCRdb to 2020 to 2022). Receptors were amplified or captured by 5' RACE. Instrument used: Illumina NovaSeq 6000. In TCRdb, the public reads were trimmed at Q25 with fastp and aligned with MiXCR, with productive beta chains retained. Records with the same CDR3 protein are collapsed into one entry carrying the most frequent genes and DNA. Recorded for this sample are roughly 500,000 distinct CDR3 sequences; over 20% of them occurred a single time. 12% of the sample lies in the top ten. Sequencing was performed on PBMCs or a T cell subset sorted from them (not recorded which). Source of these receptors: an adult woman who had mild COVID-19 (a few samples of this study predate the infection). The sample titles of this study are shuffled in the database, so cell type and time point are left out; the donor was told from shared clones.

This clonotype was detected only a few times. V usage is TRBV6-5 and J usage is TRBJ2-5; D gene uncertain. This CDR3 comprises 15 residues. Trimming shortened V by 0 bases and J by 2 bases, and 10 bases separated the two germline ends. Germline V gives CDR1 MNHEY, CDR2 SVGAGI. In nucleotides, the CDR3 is TGTGCCAGCAGTTACTCGAGTCAAGGGCAAGAGACCCAGTACTTC. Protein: CASSYSSQGQETQYF.

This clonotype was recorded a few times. The CDR3 region is CASSLTPFARGWTDTQYF. In nucleotides, the CDR3 is TGTGCCAGCAGCTTAACCCCCTTTGCGAGGGGATGGACAGATACGCAGTATTTT. The rearrangement links TRBV7-3 to TRBJ2-3; either TRBD1 or TRBD2 may supply D (5 bases each). Germline V CDR1 and CDR2: SGHTA, FQGTGA. The CDR3 contains 18 residues. Trimming pared 0 bases from V and 3 bases from J, leaving 19 bases between.

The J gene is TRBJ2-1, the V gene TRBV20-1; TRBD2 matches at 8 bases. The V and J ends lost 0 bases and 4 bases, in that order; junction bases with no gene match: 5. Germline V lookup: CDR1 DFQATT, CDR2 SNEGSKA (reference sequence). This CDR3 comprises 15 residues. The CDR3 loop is CSARDLTGGYNEQFF. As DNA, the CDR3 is TGCAGTGCTAGAGATCTTACGGGAGGGTACAATGAGCAGTTCTTC.

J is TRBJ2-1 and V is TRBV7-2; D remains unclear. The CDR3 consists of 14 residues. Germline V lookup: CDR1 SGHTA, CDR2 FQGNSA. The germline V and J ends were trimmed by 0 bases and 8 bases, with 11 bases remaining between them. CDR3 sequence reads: CASSLARAGDEQFF. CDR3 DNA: TGTGCCAGCAGCTTAGCCCGGGCTGGTGATGAGCAGTTCTTC.

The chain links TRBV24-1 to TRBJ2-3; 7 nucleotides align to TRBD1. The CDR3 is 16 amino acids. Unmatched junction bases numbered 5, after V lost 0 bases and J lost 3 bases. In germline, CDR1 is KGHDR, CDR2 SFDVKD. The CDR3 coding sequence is TGTGCCACCAGTGATTTGACAGGGGAAATTACAGATACGCAGTATTTT. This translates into CATSDLTGEITDTQYF.

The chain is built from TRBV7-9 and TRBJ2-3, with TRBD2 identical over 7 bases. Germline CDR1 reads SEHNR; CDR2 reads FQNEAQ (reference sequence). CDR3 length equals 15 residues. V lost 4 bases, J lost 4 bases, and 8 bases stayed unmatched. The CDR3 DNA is TGTGCCAGCAGCTCCCCAAGCGGGGTGGCAGATACGCAGTATTTT. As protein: CASSSPSGVADTQYF.

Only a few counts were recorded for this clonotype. Here the CDR3 DNA reads TGCAGCGCCCAGGGGGTAGCGAACACTGAAGCTTTCTTT. As protein: CSAQGVANTEAFF. The chain joins TRBV29-1 to TRBJ1-1; 7 bases align to TRBD1. CDR3 length: 13 residues. In germline, CDR1 is SQVTM, CDR2 ANQGSEA. V gave up 7 bases and J gave up 1 base; unmatched junction bases: 6.

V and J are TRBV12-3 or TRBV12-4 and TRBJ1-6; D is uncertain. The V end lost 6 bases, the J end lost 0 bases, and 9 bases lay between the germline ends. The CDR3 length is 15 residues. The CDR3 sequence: CASRQDDSYNSPLHF. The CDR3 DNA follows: TGTGCCAGCAGGCAGGACGACTCCTATAATTCACCCCTCCACTTT.

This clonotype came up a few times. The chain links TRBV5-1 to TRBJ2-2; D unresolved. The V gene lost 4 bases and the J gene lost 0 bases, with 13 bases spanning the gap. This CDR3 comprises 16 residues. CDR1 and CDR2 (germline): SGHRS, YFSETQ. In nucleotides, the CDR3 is TGCGCCAGCAGCCCACCGGCCGTTACGAACACCGGGGAGCTGTTTTTT. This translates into CASSPPAVTNTGELFF.

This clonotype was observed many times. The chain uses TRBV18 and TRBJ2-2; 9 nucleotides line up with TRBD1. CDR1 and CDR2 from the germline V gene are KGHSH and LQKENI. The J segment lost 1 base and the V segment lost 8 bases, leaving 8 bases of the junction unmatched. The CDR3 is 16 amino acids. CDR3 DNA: TGTGCCAGCCCCACGGGGACAGGGAGGAACACCGGGGAGCTGTTTTTT. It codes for CASPTGTGRNTGELFF.